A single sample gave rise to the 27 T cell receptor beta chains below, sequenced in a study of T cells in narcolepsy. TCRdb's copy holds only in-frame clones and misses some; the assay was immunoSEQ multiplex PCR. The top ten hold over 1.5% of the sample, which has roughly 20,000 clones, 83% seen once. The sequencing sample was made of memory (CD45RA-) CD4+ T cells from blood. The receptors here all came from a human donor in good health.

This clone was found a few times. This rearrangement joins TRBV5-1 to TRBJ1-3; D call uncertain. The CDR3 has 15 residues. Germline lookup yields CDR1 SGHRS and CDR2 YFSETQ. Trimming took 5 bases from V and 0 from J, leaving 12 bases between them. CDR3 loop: CASRPQVSSGNTIYF. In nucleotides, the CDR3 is TGCGCCAGCAGACCGCAGGTGTCCTCTGGAAACACCATATATTTT.

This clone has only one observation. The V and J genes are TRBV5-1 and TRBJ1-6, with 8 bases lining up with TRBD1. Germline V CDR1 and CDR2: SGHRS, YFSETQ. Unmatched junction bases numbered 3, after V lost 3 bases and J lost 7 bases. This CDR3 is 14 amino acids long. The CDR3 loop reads CASSSRGLNSPLHF. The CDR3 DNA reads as TGCGCCAGCAGCTCCAGGGGGCTGAATTCACCCCTCCACTTT.

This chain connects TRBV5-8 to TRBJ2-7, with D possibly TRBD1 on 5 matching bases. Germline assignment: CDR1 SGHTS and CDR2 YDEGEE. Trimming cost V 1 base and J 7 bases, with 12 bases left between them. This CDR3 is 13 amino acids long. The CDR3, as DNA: TGTGCCAGCAGCTTGATCCAGGGAAGGGAGCAGTACTTC. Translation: CASSLIQGREQYF.

In nucleotides, the CDR3 is TGTGCCTGGGGGTCCCTAGGGAAGCCCCAGCATTTT. Protein: CAWGSLGKPQHF. This sequence joins TRBV30 and TRBJ1-5; D ambiguous. V was cut by 5 bases and J by 8 bases, with 13 bases left in between. Germline CDR1 reads GTSNPN; CDR2 reads SVGIG (reference sequence). The CDR3 runs 12 residues.

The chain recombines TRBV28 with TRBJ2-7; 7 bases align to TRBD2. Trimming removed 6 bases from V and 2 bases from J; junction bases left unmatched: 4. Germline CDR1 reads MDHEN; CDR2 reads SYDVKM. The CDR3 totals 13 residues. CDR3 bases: TGTGCCAGCAGGACTAGCTATACCTACGAGCAGTACTTC. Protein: CASRTSYTYEQYF.

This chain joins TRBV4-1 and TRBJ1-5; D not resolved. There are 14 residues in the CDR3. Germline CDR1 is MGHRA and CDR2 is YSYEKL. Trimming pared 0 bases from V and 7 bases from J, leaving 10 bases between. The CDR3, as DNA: TGCGCCAGCAGCCAAGATCCCCATTTGCAGCCCCAGCATTTT. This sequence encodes CASSQDPHLQPQHF.

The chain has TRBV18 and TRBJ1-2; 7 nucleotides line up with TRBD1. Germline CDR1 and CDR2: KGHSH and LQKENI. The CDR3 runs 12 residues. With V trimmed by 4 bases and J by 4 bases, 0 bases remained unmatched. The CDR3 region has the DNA TGTGCCAGCTCACGGGACAGCTATGGCTACACCTTC. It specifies CASSRDSYGYTF.

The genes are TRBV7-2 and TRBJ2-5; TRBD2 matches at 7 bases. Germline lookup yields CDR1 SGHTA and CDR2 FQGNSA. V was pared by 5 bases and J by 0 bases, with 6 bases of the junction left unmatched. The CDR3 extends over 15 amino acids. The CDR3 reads CASSPSLANQETQYF. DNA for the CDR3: TGTGCCAGCAGCCCATCACTAGCGAACCAAGAGACCCAGTACTTC.

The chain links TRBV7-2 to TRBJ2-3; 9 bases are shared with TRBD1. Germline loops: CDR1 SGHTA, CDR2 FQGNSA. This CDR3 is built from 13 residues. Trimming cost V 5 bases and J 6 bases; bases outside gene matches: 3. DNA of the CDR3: TGTGCCAGCAGCGGGACAGGGTCGGATACGCAGTATTTT. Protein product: CASSGTGSDTQYF.

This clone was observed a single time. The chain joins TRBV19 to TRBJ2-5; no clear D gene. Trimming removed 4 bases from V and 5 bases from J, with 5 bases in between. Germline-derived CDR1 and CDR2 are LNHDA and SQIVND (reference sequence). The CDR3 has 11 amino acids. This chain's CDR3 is CASSRWETQYF. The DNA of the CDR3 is TGTGCCAGTAGTAGGTGGGAGACCCAGTACTTC.

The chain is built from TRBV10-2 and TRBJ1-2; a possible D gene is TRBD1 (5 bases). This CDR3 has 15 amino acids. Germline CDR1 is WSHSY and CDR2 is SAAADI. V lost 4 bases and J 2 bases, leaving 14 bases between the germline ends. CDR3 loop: CASSGGQGRNYGYTF. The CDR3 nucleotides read TGCGCCAGCAGTGGTGGGCAGGGACGAAACTATGGCTACACCTTC.

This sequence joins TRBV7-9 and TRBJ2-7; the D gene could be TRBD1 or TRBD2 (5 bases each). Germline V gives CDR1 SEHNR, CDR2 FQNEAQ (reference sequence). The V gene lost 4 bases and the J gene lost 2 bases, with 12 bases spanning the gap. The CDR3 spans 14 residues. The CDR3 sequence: CASSSFRDPYEQYF. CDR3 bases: TGTGCCAGCAGCTCATTCCGGGACCCCTACGAGCAGTACTTC.

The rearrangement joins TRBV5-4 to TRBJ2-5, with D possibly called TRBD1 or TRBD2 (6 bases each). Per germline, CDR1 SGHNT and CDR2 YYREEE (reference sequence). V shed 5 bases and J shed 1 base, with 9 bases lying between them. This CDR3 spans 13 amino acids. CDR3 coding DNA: TGTGCCAGCAGAACGGGGGCCCAAGAGACCCAGTACTTC. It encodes CASRTGAQETQYF.

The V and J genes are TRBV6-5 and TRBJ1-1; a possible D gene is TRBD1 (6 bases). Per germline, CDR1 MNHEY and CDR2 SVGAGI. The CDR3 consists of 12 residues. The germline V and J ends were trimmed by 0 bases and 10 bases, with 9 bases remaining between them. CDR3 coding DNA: TGTGCCAGCAGTTACTCTGGGGGCGCAGCTTTCTTT. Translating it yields CASSYSGGAAFF.

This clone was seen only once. CDR3 in DNA: TGCAGTGCTAGTCTGATGCCTACCGAGTTCTTC. It codes for CSASLMPTEFF. This chain connects TRBV20-1 to TRBJ2-1, with no clear D. Trimming removed 3 bases at V and 14 bases at J, with 14 bases between. The CDR3 has 11 residues. The germline gives CDR1 DFQATT, CDR2 SNEGSKA (reference sequence).

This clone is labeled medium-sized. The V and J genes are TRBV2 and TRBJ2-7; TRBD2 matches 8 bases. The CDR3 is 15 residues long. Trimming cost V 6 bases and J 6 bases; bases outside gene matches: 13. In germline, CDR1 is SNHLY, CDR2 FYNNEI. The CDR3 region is CASRATGTRFSEQYF. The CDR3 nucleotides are TGTGCCAGCAGGGCCACCGGGACTAGATTTTCCGAGCAGTACTTC.

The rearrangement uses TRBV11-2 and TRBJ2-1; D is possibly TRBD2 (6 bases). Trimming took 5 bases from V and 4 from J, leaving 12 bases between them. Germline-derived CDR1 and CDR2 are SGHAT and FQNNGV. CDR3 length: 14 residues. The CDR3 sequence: CASSPDYSYNEQFF. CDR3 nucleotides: TGTGCCAGCAGCCCGGACTACTCTTACAATGAGCAGTTCTTC.

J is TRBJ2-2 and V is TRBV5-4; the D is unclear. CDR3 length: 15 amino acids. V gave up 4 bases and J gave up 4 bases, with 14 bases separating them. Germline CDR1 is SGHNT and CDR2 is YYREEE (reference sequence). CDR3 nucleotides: TGTGCCAGCAGCGAGACCCTGCGCGGCACCGGGGAGCTGTTTTTT. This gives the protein CASSETLRGTGELFF.

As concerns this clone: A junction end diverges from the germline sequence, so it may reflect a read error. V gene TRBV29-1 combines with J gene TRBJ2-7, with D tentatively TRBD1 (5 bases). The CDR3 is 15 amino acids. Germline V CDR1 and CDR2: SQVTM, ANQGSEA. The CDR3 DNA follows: TGCAGCGCCACAGGTTCAGCAGGACCTTCCTACAAGCAGTACTTC. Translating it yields CSATGSAGPSYKQYF.

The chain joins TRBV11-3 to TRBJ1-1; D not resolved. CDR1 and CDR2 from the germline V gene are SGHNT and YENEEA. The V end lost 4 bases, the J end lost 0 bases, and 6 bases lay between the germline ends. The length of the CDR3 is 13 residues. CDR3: CASSYGVNTEAFF. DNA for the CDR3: TGTGCCAGCAGCTACGGGGTGAACACTGAAGCTTTCTTT.

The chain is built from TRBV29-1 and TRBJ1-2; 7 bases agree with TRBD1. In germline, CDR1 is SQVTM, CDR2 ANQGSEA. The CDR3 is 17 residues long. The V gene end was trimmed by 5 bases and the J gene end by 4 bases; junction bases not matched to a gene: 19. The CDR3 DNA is TGCAGCGTTACCCACTCTGACAGGGCGAGGCTTTTCTATGGCTACACCTTC. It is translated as CSVTHSDRARLFYGYTF.

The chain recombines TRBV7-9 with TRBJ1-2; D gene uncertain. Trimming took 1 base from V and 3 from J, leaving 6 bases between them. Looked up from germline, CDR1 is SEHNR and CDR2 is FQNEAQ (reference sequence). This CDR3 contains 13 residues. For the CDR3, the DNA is TGTGCCAGCAGCTTAGTGGGTCACTATGGCTACACCTTC. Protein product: CASSLVGHYGYTF.

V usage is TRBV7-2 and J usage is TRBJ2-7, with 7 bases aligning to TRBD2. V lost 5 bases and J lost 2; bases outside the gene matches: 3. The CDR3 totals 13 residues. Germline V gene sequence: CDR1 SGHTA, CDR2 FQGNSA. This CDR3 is CASSRAGTYEQYF. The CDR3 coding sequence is TGTGCCAGCAGCCGAGCGGGGACCTACGAGCAGTACTTC. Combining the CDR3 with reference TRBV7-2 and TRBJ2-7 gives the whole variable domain GAGVSQSPSNKVTEKGKDVELRCDPISGHTALYWYRQSLGQGLEFLIYFQGNSAPDKSGLPSDRFSAERTGGSVSTLTIQRTQQEDSAVYLCASSRAGTYEQYFGPGTRLTVT.

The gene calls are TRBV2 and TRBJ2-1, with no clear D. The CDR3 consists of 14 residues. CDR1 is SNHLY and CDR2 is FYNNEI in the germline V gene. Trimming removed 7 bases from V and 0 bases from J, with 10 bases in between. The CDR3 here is CASNEASSYNEQFF. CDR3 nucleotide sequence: TGTGCCAGCAATGAGGCTAGCTCCTACAATGAGCAGTTCTTC.

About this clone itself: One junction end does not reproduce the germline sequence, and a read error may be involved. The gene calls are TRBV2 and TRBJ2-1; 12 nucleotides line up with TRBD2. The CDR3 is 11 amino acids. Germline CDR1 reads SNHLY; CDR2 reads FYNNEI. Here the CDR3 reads CASSETSGGLF. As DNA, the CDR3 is TGTGCCAGCAGTGAGACTAGCGGGGGTCTCTTC.

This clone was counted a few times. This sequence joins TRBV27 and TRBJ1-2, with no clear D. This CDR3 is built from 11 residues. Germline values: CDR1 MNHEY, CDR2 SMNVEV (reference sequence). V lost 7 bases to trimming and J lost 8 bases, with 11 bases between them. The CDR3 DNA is TGTGCCAGCAAACACGGGTTCGGCTACACCTTC. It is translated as CASKHGFGYTF.

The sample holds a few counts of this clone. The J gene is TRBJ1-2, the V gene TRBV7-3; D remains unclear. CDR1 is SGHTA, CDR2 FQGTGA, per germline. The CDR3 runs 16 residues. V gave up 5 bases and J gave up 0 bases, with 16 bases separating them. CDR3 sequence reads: CASSGGQREANYGYTF. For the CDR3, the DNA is TGTGCCAGCAGCGGTGGCCAGAGAGAAGCTAACTATGGCTACACCTTC.